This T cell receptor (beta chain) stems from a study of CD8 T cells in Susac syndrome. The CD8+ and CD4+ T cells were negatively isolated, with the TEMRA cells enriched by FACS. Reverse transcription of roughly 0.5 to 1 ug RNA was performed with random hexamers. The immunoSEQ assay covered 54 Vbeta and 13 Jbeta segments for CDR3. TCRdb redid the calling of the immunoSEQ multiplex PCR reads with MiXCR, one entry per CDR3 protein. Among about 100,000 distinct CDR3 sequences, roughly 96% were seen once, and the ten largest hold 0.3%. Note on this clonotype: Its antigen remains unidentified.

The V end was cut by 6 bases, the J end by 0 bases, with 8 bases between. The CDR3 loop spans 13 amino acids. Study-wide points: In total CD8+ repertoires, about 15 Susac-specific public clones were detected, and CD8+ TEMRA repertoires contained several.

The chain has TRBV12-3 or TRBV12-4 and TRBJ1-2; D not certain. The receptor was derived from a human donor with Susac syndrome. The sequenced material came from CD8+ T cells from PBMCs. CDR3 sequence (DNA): TGTGCCAGCAGGCCCGCGGCTAACTATGGCTACACCTTC. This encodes CASRPAANYGYTF.